This T cell receptor (beta chain) was captured in a study of response to subunit inactivated influenza vaccine. This clonotype was seen more than once but under ten times. This CDR3 region has 14 residues. J was trimmed by 3 bases and V by 7 bases; bases with no gene match: 5. Germline loops: CDR1 SGHTA, CDR2 FQGNSA. MiXCR, applied by TCRdb to the RT-PCR reads, yields one record per CDR3 protein. The sample yields around 850,000 distinct CDR3 sequences, about 18% seen once. The origin of this receptor is a man aged 50 to 60 who received an inactivated influenza vaccine. The chain carries TRBV7-2 and TRBJ1-5, with TRBD1 matching 8 bases. Here the sequenced sample was PBMCs from blood, taken around 5 days after vaccination. The CDR3 nucleotides are TGTGCCAGCACCTCAGGGGGCTACAATCAGCCCCAGCATTTT. Encoded protein: CASTSGGYNQPQHF.